The clone carrying this T cell receptor (beta chain) was counted only a few times. Its antigen is undetermined. TCRdb ran MiXCR on the RT-PCR reads and lists one entry per CDR3 protein. Here the sample spans 650,000 to 800,000 distinct CDR3 sequences, around 14% being singletons. The data were taken from a study of response to subunit inactivated influenza vaccine. Study-wide findings and caveats: Authors suggested each seasonal influenza vaccination recruits few new T cells.

Germline loops: CDR1 LGHNA, CDR2 YNFKEQ. This CDR3 is built from 14 residues. Trimming stripped 1 base from V and 3 bases from J, with 8 bases between. The V and J genes are TRBV4-2 and TRBJ2-3; D unresolved. The material was PBMCs from blood, obtained roughly 2 weeks before vaccination. This clonotype was obtained from a man aged 50-59 years who received an inactivated influenza vaccine. The CDR3 loop is CASSQGVLTDTQYF. CDR3 in DNA: TGTGCCAGCAGCCAAGGAGTTCTGACAGATACGCAGTATTTT.